This entry concerns a single TCR beta chain. The clone's antigen remains unknown. Per-base qualities were not stored, and no clone one base away is much larger. This record belongs to a study of molecular identifiers for immune sequencing clone quantification (dated by TCRdb to the late 2010s). The study in broad terms: For a replicate experiment, the RNA from either 20,000 or 100,000 naive CD8 T cells was divided into five aliquots, and four of those aliquots went on to sequencing. This methods study benchmarked molecular-identifier clustering-based TCR repertoire sequencing (MIDCIRS) and TCR RNA copy counting, using CD8 T cells to do so.

Receptor amplification or capture employed PCR. TCRdb lists the instrument as NextSeq 500. Preparation of bulk TCR libraries followed a previously described approach, with the TCR primers listed in Table S5. Total RNA was purified with the Qiagen AllPrep DNA/RNA kit. Before any analysis, reads coming from multiple sequencing runs of the same library were combined into one pool. Turning to the authors' computational methods: Only reads with exact TCR constant sequence were kept, trimmed to 150 nt, and grouped by their 12-nt molecular barcodes. Reads in each barcode group were sub-clustered using a 15% Levenshtein threshold, and a quality-weighted consensus sequence was built for each RNA molecule. Non-functional sequences were removed, as were lower-count sequences one edit away from another. Based on fitting two negative binomial distributions, any barcode sub-cluster with under 20% of the maximum read count was discarded. The raw public reads went through TCRdb reprocessing: fastp at Q25, MiXCR clone calling, in-frame beta chains kept. For every CDR3 protein sequence, its rows merge into one entry that carries the most common genes and DNA. These V and J calls are TCRdb output, not the study's own analysis. The sample table shows about 630,000 distinct CDR3 sequences, and roughly 27% are seen once. 0.7% to 0.95% of the sample belongs to the ten largest clones.

Summary of the overall study and its limitations: When barcode sub-clustering was omitted, TCR diversity was inflated by chimeric consensus sequences, with chimeras reaching as high as 47%. Highly expanded clone sizes could be underestimated if identical TCR molecules share a barcode. The naive libraries included spiked-in Jurkat TCR RNA (about ten copies' worth), and this Jurkat TCR RNA is not part of the donor repertoire. Modeling gave about 3.2 recovered TCR RNA copies per cell versus 8 to 10 by digital PCR, implying about 30% capture efficiency. Clones above 20 RNA copies held over 97% of molecules in CMV-specific effector cells but under 1% in naive cells. Even against a background of roughly 1 million naive CD8 T cells, spiked-in Jurkat TCR RNA amounting to a single cell's worth was reported to be detectable.

Libraries of naive CD8 T cells were built from anywhere between about 19,000 and 1,100,000 sorted cells, with 10%, 30% or 50% of the purified RNA used. Naive CD8 T cells, defined as CD8+CD4-CCR7+CD45RA+, were FACS-sorted into RLT Plus buffer on a BD FACSAria II. To test detection sensitivity, Jurkat RNA equal to ten TCR copies was added to samples of about 20,000-1,000,000 naive CD8 T cells. Enrichment of CD8 T cells was performed with RosetteSep CD8+ T Cell Enrichment Cocktail and Ficoll-Paque, after which ACK red cell lysis was carried out. The CDR3 spans 13 residues, from the cysteine through the phenylalanine. The sequence is cut down to CDR3 DNA, 39 bases in frame from base 1. V loses 5 bases of germline sequence and J loses 5 bases, and the interval between the two ends is 10 bases. From the germline V gene (reference sequence), CDR1 is LNHDA and CDR2 is SQIVND.

Recombination linked TRBV19 to TRBJ2-1, with an unclear D gene assignment. The sequenced sample was naive CD8+ T cells from blood, with Jurkat cell RNA spiked in. The cell subset or site tag for this specimen amounts to: FACS-sorted CD8+CD4-CCR7+CD45RA+ naive T cells. The source of this sequence is a human donor in good health. Some libraries in this study had Jurkat cell RNA spiked in. The bases read TGTGCCAGTAGTTTTACAGCGAACAATGAGCAGTTCTTC. Translated, it reads CASSFTANNEQFF. Where the CDR3 stops, the reference TRBV19 and TRBJ2-1 genes take over; the full variable domain is DGGITQSPKYLFRKEGQNVTLSCEQNLNHDAMYWYRQDPGQGLRLIYYSQIVNDFQKGDIAEGYSVSREKKESFPLTVTSAQKNPTAFYLCASSFTANNEQFFGPGTRLTVL.